The 3 T cell receptor beta chains given below trace back to one sample, sequenced in a study of neurological immune-mediated disorders. Using its own MiXCR run on the 5' RACE reads, TCRdb lists one record per CDR3 protein. This sample yields fewer than 80,000 distinct CDR3 sequences, of which under 5.5% are seen a single time; approximately 3.5% belongs to the top ten. Specimen: PBMCs. The receptors stem from a woman between 50 and 59 years old with multiple sclerosis.

The table lists this clonotype with many counts. The chain joins TRBV24-1 to TRBJ1-5; TRBD1 matches 9 bases. J was trimmed by 3 bases and V by 5 bases; bases with no gene match: 4. Germline CDR1 KGHDR, CDR2 SFDVKD. The length of the CDR3 is 15 residues. CDR3 sequence reads: CATSVGQGLNQPQHF. The DNA for the CDR3 is TGTGCCACCAGTGTGGGACAGGGCCTCAATCAGCCCCAGCATTTT.

This clonotype was observed a few times. The V call is TRBV24-1, the J call TRBJ2-1; 7 bases line up with TRBD2. The CDR3 totals 13 residues. J lost 9 bases, V lost 5 bases, and 6 bases had no gene match. Per germline, CDR1 KGHDR and CDR2 SFDVKD. The CDR3 spells CATSAGGEVEQFF. The DNA for the CDR3 is TGTGCCACCAGTGCGGGGGGAGAGGTTGAGCAGTTCTTC.

This clonotype came up many times. This chain connects TRBV29-1 to TRBJ1-1; 9 bases match TRBD1. The CDR3 has 12 residues. Germline CDR1 and CDR2: SQVTM and ANQGSEA. CDR3 sequence: CRVDRGDTEAFF. The CDR3 coding sequence is TGCAGAGTGGACAGGGGAGACACTGAAGCTTTCTTT.